This T cell receptor (beta chain) was profiled in a study of T cell responses to AZD1222 COVID-19 vaccine. This clone is termed medium-sized. The protocol was immunoSEQ multiplex PCR, while the TCRdb copy is restricted to in-frame clones and leaves out a portion. This table holds approximately 110,000 clones, more than 75% found once. CDR3 length: 11 residues. Germline-derived CDR1 and CDR2 are SGHAT and FQNNGV. V lost 0 bases to trimming and J lost 9 bases, with 5 bases between them. The receptor's source is an adult in good health. The chain links TRBV11-2 to TRBJ1-1; the D is unclear. Sequencing was performed on peripheral blood, taken on day 0 of AZD1222 vaccination. DNA of the CDR3: TGTGCCAGCAGCTTAGAGGGGAAAGCTTTCTTT. Amino acid sequence: CASSLEGKAFF.